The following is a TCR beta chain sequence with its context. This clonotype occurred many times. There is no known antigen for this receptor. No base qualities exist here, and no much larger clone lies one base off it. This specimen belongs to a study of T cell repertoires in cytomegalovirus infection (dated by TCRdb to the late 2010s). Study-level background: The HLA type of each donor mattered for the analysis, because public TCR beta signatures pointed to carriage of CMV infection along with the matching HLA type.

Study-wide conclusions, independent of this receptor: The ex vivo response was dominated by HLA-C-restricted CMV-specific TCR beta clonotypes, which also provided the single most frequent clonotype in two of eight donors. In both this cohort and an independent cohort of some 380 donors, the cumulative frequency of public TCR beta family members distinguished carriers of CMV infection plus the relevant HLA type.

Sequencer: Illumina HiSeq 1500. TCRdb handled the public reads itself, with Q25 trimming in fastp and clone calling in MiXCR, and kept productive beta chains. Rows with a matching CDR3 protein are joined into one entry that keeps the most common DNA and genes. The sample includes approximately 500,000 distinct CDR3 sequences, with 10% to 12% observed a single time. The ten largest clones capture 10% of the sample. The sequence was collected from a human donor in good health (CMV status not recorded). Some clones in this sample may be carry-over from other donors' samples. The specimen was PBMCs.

Here is the DNA: TGTGCCAGCAGTCCCCCCCCCGGGACAGGGGTATACACTGAAGCTTTCTTT. Protein translation: CASSPPPGTGVYTEAFF. Recombination joined TRBV28 with TRBJ1-1; 10 central nucleotides agree with TRBD1. Per the germline V gene, MDHEN is the CDR1 and SYDVKM is the CDR2. From V the trimming removes 5 bases and from J it removes 3 bases, while the gene matches leave 12 bases of the junction unaccounted for. The CDR3 measures 17 amino acids from cysteine to phenylalanine. Only the CDR3 region is kept as DNA, spanning 51 bases read in frame from base 1.